The clone carrying this T cell receptor beta chain has a count of ten or more. The CDR3 consists of 13 residues. Losses at the gene ends were 6 bases for V and 9 bases for J; bases not matched to a gene: 3. Germline loops: CDR1 ENHRY, CDR2 SYGVKD. The data derive from a study of human T cells and chemical hapten exposure. Documented time point: patch test 1, 2 weeks after DPC sensitization. The treatment denotes: therapeutic diphenylcyclopropenone sensitization with weekly scalp DPC. TCRdb ran MiXCR on the RACE reads and lists one entry per CDR3 protein. The sample lists about 360,000 distinct CDR3 sequences; roughly 4.8% were seen once.

The sequencing here drew on whole blood, taken in connection with sensitization to the hapten diphenylcyclopropenone (DPC). This chain joins TRBV10-3 and TRBJ2-1; 12 bases align to TRBD2. The clonotype was recovered from a woman aged 45-65 years with alopecia areata. Some clones in this sample may be carry-over from other donors' samples. The CDR3 here is CAIRTSGSGEQFF. For the CDR3, the DNA is TGTGCCATCAGGACTAGCGGGAGTGGTGAGCAGTTCTTC.